A single sample is the source of the 20 T cell receptor beta chains below, sequenced in a study of T cells in Graves' hyperthyroidism and ophthalmopathy. TCR beta CDR3 sequences were amplified from RNA transcripts. The TCR CDR3 first-round RT-PCR relied on the HTBI primer set. Via MiXCR, TCRdb re-called the multiplex PCR reads, giving one row per CDR3 protein. The sample has approximately 410,000 distinct CDR3 sequences, roughly 15% seen once. Source material: blood. The receptor set was obtained from a young man with Graves' ophthalmopathy.

This clonotype was detected many times. The chain links TRBV3-1 to TRBJ2-3, with TRBD2 matching 13 bases. The CDR3 length is 15 residues. Per the germline V gene, CDR1 is LGHDT and CDR2 is YNNKEL (reference sequence). The V segment lost 4 bases and the J segment 9 bases; nucleotides outside the gene matches: 7. The CDR3: CASSRTGLAGDTQYF. The CDR3 DNA sequence: TGTGCCAGCAGCCGAACCGGACTAGCGGGAGACACGCAGTATTTT.

The chain links TRBV4-2 to TRBJ1-6; D may be TRBD1 (5 bases). The V gene's germline CDR1 is LGHNA and CDR2 YNFKEQ. The CDR3 is made up of 14 amino acids. V lost 1 base, J lost 9 bases, and 10 bases lay in between. The CDR3 region is CASSQAGTGSPLHF. CDR3 nucleotide sequence: TGTGCCAGCAGCCAAGCCGGGACTGGTTCACCCCTCCACTTT.

This clonotype appeared many times. This chain uses TRBV5-6 with TRBJ2-7; unclear D gene. The CDR3 length is 12 residues. Trimming shortened V by 4 bases and J by 5 bases, and 10 bases separated the two germline ends. Germline CDR1 is SGHDT and CDR2 is YYEEEE. CDR3 loop: CASSLGSDEQYF. The CDR3 DNA is TGTGCCAGCAGCCTTGGTTCGGACGAGCAGTACTTC. The entire variable domain, with the rest obtained from reference TRBV5-6 and TRBJ2-7, is as follows: DAGVTQSPTHLIKTRGQQVTLRCSPKSGHDTVSWYQQALGQGPQFIFQYYEEEERQRGNFPDRFSGHQFPNYSSELNVNALLLGDSALYLCASSLGSDEQYFGPGTRLTVT.

This clonotype has just a few counts. A read error may produce the germline difference seen at one junction end. The chain recombines TRBV27 with TRBJ2-7, with 13 nucleotides matching TRBD2. Germline values: CDR1 MNHEY, CDR2 SMNVEV (reference sequence). This CDR3 comprises 17 residues. CDR3 sequence reads: CVSSPLGTSGAAYEQYF. For the CDR3, the DNA is TGTGTCAGCAGTCCCCTTGGGACTAGCGGGGCCGCCTACGAGCAGTACTTC.

This clonotype has at least ten counts. This chain links TRBV20-1 with TRBJ2-3, with a possible D match to TRBD1 (5 bases). CDR1 is DFQATT, CDR2 SNEGSKA, per germline (reference sequence). V shed 3 bases and J shed 6 bases, with 22 bases lying between them. The CDR3 spans 16 residues. The chain's CDR3 is CSARHPRTKVLDTQYF. As DNA, the CDR3 is TGCAGTGCTAGGCACCCGCGGACAAAGGTTCTGGATACGCAGTATTTT.

The gene calls are TRBV6-1 and TRBJ1-5; D ambiguous. CDR3 length: 13 residues. Trimming took off 1 base at V and 7 bases at J, with 8 bases between the two ends. Germline CDR1 reads MNHNS; CDR2 reads SASEGT. In DNA form, the CDR3 reads TGTGCCAGCAGTGAAGTAGGTGCCCAGCCCCAGCATTTT. It yields the protein CASSEVGAQPQHF.

This clonotype was detected many times. The chain is built from TRBV5-1 and TRBJ2-5, with D maybe TRBD1 (5 bases). This CDR3 has 13 amino acids. Per the germline V gene, CDR1 is SGHRS and CDR2 is YFSETQ. The V gene lost 4 bases and the J gene lost 3 bases, with 10 bases spanning the gap. For the CDR3, the DNA is TGCGCCAGCAGCACCGACAGTAAAGAGACCCAGTACTTC. This gives the protein CASSTDSKETQYF.

The chain is built from TRBV18 and TRBJ2-5; 8 bases align to TRBD2. The CDR3 is made up of 16 amino acids. The trim removed 0 bases at V and 2 bases at J, leaving 5 bases unmatched. CDR1 is KGHSH and CDR2 is LQKENI in the germline V gene. CDR3 amino acids: CASSPPGTRAQETQYF. The DNA of the CDR3 is TGTGCCAGCTCACCACCCGGGACTAGAGCTCAAGAGACCCAGTACTTC. Filled out from reference TRBV18 and TRBJ2-5, the complete variable domain reads NAGVMQNPRHLVRRRGQEARLRCSPMKGHSHVYWYRQLPEEGLKFMVYLQKENIIDESGMPKERFSAEFPKEGPSILRIQQVVRGDSAAYFCASSPPGTRAQETQYFGPGTRLLVL.

A few counts support this clonotype. The gene calls are TRBV7-2 and TRBJ1-5, with 7 nucleotides matching TRBD1. The length of the CDR3 is 13 residues. J was trimmed by 7 bases and V by 2 bases; bases with no gene match: 2. CDR1 is SGHTA and CDR2 is FQGNSA in the germline V gene. The CDR3 sequence is CASSLHRGQPQHF. The CDR3 DNA reads TGTGCCAGCAGCTTACACAGGGGACAGCCCCAGCATTTT.

This clonotype was recorded a few times. The V call is TRBV4-1, the J call TRBJ1-2, with D perhaps matching TRBD1 (5 bases). Germline V CDR1 and CDR2: MGHRA, YSYEKL. The CDR3 has 17 residues. Trimming took 4 bases from V and 1 from J, leaving 19 bases between them. DNA of the CDR3: TGCGCCAGCAGCCCTGGCCAGGGAGAATTCTATAACTATGGCTACACCTTC. The encoded protein is CASSPGQGEFYNYGYTF.

This clonotype was recorded a few times. The chain joins TRBV29-1 to TRBJ2-5; 10 nucleotides line up with TRBD2. The CDR3 length is 12 residues. CDR1 is SQVTM, CDR2 ANQGSEA, per germline. In DNA form, the CDR3 reads TGCAGTCAACTAGCGGGGCCGGAGACCCAGTACTTC. Its translation: CSQLAGPETQYF.

This clonotype was seen a single time. A clone one base away is much larger, so this may be a read error. The chain employs TRBV19 and TRBJ2-1; TRBD1 or TRBD2 may be the D gene (6 bases each). This CDR3 comprises 12 residues. Germline-derived CDR1 and CDR2 are LNHDA and SQIVND (reference sequence). The CDR3 loop reads CASGDSYNEQSF. CDR3 nucleotides: TGTGCCTCAGGGGACTCCTACAATGAGCAGTCCTTC. Combining the CDR3 with reference TRBV19 and TRBJ2-1 gives the whole variable domain DGGITQSPKYLFRKEGQNVTLSCEQNLNHDAMYWYRQDPGQGLRLIYYSQIVNDFQKGDIAEGYSVSREKKESFPLTVTSAQKNPTAFYLCASGDSYNEQSFGPGTRLTVL.

This clonotype has just a few counts. The chain uses TRBV6-1 and TRBJ2-3; D ambiguous. V was shortened by 6 bases and J by 2 bases, with 24 bases between the two germline ends. The CDR3 is 18 amino acids. Looked up from germline, CDR1 is MNHNS and CDR2 is SASEGT. The CDR3, as DNA: TGTGCCAGCAGCGACCAAACTTCCCTCAGGCCTCTCACAGATACGCAGTATTTT. The encoded protein is CASSDQTSLRPLTDTQYF.

This clonotype was observed at least ten times. The V gene is TRBV12-3 or TRBV12-4, the J gene TRBJ2-7; TRBD2 might be the D (5 bases). V was cut by 6 bases and J by 4 bases, with 19 bases left in between. CDR3 length equals 15 residues. The CDR3 DNA reads as TGTGCCAGCAGACAAGGAACGAGGGCCCTTTACGAGCAGTACTTC. Its translation: CASRQGTRALYEQYF.

This clonotype was observed at least ten times. The gene calls are TRBV6-1 and TRBJ2-1, with TRBD1 as a possible D gene (6 bases). CDR3 length: 13 residues. The germline CDR1 and CDR2 sequences are MNHNS and SASEGT. Trimming cost V 9 bases and J 3 bases, with 12 bases left between them. The CDR3 coding sequence is TGTGCCAGTACCGGGACAATCTACAATGAGCAGTTCTTC. It is translated as CASTGTIYNEQFF.

The V and J genes are TRBV20-1 and TRBJ1-2, with 8 nucleotides matching TRBD1. Germline CDR1 is DFQATT and CDR2 is SNEGSKA (reference sequence). V lost 3 bases and J lost 8; bases outside the gene matches: 8. This CDR3 region has 13 residues. The CDR3 DNA reads as TGCAGTGCTAGCACCGGGACAGGCAGGGGCTACACCTTC. Amino acids: CSASTGTGRGYTF.

This clonotype was seen ten or more times. V is TRBV11-3 and J is TRBJ2-4; tentative D call: TRBD1 (6 bases). Germline V lookup: CDR1 SGHNT, CDR2 YENEEA. V shed 0 bases and J shed 7 bases, with 13 bases lying between them. CDR3 length: 15 residues. This chain's CDR3 is CASSLDTGTRNIQYF. The CDR3 nucleotides read TGTGCCAGCAGCTTAGATACAGGGACGCGGAACATTCAGTACTTC.

This clonotype was detected a few times. A read error is possible here, since a much larger clone lies one base away. The chain links TRBV25-1 to TRBJ2-2; D might be TRBD1 (5 bases). Germline V gene sequence: CDR1 MGHDK, CDR2 SYGVNS. CDR3 length equals 14 residues. The ends were cut back, 2 bases at V and 1 base at J, with 5 bases in the middle. CDR3 loop: CASSEQGNTGELFF. CDR3 nucleotide sequence: TGTGCCAGCAGTGAACAGGGGAACACCGGGGAGCTGTTTTTT.

This clonotype was recorded at least ten times. V usage is TRBV5-1 and J usage is TRBJ1-6; D remains unclear. The germline gives CDR1 SGHRS, CDR2 YFSETQ. V gave up 3 bases and J gave up 7 bases, with 8 bases separating them. CDR3 size: 13 residues. CDR3 bases: TGCGCCAGCAGCTCCTCTACCAATTCACCCCTCCACTTT. Its protein is CASSSSTNSPLHF.

The chain joins TRBV19 to TRBJ1-2; D is perhaps TRBD1 (5 bases). The germline gives CDR1 LNHDA, CDR2 SQIVND (reference sequence). Between the trimmed V and J ends, which lost 6 bases and 1 base, there was a span of 9 bases. The CDR3 is made up of 13 amino acids. The CDR3 bases are TGTGCCAGTAGCTGGACAAGTAACTATGGCTACACCTTC. Amino acids: CASSWTSNYGYTF.